Reported below is one T cell receptor (beta chain). This CDR3 region has 14 residues. Germline CDR1 is MNHEY and CDR2 is SVGAGI. Deletions cut 4 bases from V and 1 base from J, with 8 bases between. Clones were sequenced by immunoSEQ multiplex PCR, and TCRdb holds only the in-frame ones, with some missing. Of 300,000 to 400,000 clones detected, about 89% appear once; the ten largest clones hold about 6%. The sample belongs to a study of blood T cell repertoires in COVID-19. As for the study in general: Material from acute and convalescent COVID-19 was sourced from the United States, Italy and Spain. From T cells, B-cell-depleted T cells, or PBMCs came the material, which was cDNA or gDNA.

Sequenced material: peripheral blood. This TCR came from a woman in her fifties or sixties with COVID-19, enrolled during active disease. This chain uses TRBV6-5 with TRBJ2-1; D uncertain. CDR3 protein: CASSSPPSYNEQFF. CDR3 bases: TGTGCCAGCAGTTCCCCCCCGTCCTACAATGAGCAGTTCTTC.